The rows below give T cell receptor beta chains drawn from one sample of a study of T cell changes during pregnancy in multiple sclerosis. Produced via immunoSEQ multiplex PCR; TCRdb's table is partial and in-frame only. The data hold 25,000 to 35,000 clones, with more than 75% observed a single time. The sample in question was CD8+ T cells from peripheral blood mononuclear cells, obtained after pregnancy. These receptors originate from a female donor with multiple sclerosis, enrolled in a pregnancy study. CDR3s include the opening cysteine and the closing phenylalanine or tryptophan. D genes are given only for firm matches. The size of a clone is reported for some rows only, either as once, few or many, or as a class for expanded clones.

CDR3nt | CDR3aa | v_gene | d_gene | j_gene | abundance
TGTGCCAGCAGTGGGGCAGGGGGTTACAGAGAGACCCAGTACTTC | CASSGAGGYRETQYF | TRBV27 | TRBD1 | TRBJ2-5 | -
TGTGCCAGCCCTGCCCACCTACGGACACCCGACCCCAATGAGCAGTTCTTC | CASPAHLRTPDPNEQFF | TRBV2 | - | TRBJ2-1 | -
TGTGCCAGCAGCTTGCCGGCGGGCGGTCTAGATGGCTACACCTTC | CASSLPAGGLDGYTF | TRBV5-5 | - | TRBJ1-2 | -
TGCGCCAGCAGCCAAGCCTATTGGGCCCGGGAGTGGGACACCGGGGAGCTGTTTTTT | CASSQAYWAREWDTGELFF | TRBV4-3 | - | TRBJ2-2 | -
TGCAGCGTTGAAGACTGGCAGGGGGAGTACTATGGCTACACCTTC | CSVEDWQGEYYGYTF | TRBV29-1 | TRBD1 | TRBJ1-2 | -
TGTGCCAGCAGGGTCCGGGACAGGGGAGAAAAACTGTTTTTT | CASRVRDRGEKLFF | TRBV7-3 | TRBD1 | TRBJ1-4 | -
TGTGCCAGCAGCTTCAGTCTTTCCTACGAGCAGTACTTC | CASSFSLSYEQYF | TRBV5-6 | - | TRBJ2-7 | -
TGCGCCAGCAGCCAAGATCTAGGGACTAGTTTCAACGAGCAGTACTTC | CASSQDLGTSFNEQYF | TRBV4-3 | TRBD2 | TRBJ2-7 | -
TGCGCCAGCAGTCTGACAGGGGAGGTTACTGAAGCTTTCTTT | CASSLTGEVTEAFF | TRBV4-3 | TRBD1 | TRBJ1-1 | few
TGCGCCAGCAGCTTTGGAGCGGGGGCCTCCTACGAGCAGTACTTC | CASSFGAGASYEQYF | TRBV5-1 | TRBD2 | TRBJ2-7 | once
TGTGCCAGTAGTGCCCTCGTTGTGACAGTACCTGAAAAACTGTTTTTT | CASSALVVTVPEKLFF | TRBV19 | - | TRBJ1-4 | -
TGCGCCAGCAGCTTCGGGGGGAGCGAGCAGTACTTC | CASSFGGSEQYF | TRBV5-1 | TRBD2 | TRBJ2-7 | -
TGTGCCTGGGCGAGGAGTTACACAGGGGGGAAGAATGGCTACACCTTC | CAWARSYTGGKNGYTF | TRBV30 | TRBD1 | TRBJ1-2 | once
TGTGCCAGCAGATCGGGACAATCTTACGAGCAGTACTTC | CASRSGQSYEQYF | TRBV27 | - | TRBJ2-7 | -
TGTGCCAGCAGTTTCCTACAGGGCGGTTCACCCCTCCACTTT | CASSFLQGGSPLHF | TRBV28 | - | TRBJ1-6 | once
TGCGCCAGCGCCAAGCGACTCAATGAGCAGTTCTTC | CASAKRLNEQFF | TRBV5-1 | - | TRBJ2-1 | once
TGTGCCAGCAGTATTAGCGGGGAAAGCTCCTACGAGCAGTACTTC | CASSISGESSYEQYF | TRBV5-6 | TRBD2 | TRBJ2-7 | -
TGTGCCAGCAGCGAGGGCGACCCTGGAGGGGTCGACGGCTACACCTTC | CASSEGDPGGVDGYTF | TRBV9 | - | TRBJ1-2 | -
TGTGCCAGCAGTTTAGACAGGCTAAATGAAAAACTGTTTTTT | CASSLDRLNEKLFF | TRBV27 | - | TRBJ1-4 | -
TGTGCCAGCAGCTTAGTCCCCCTGTCCAGGGACTCCAACTATGGCTACACCTTC | CASSLVPLSRDSNYGYTF | TRBV11-2 | - | TRBJ1-2 | -
TGTGCCAGCAGGCAGACAGGGGGCTACTATGGCTACACCTTC | CASRQTGGYYGYTF | TRBV6-5 | TRBD1 | TRBJ1-2 | -
TGTGCCAGCAGCGCGGGGGACTACATCTACGAGCAGTACTTC | CASSAGDYIYEQYF | TRBV9 | TRBD2 | TRBJ2-7 | -
TGTGCCAGCAGCGTAGGAGGAGGATCGAACACTGAAGCTTTCTTT | CASSVGGGSNTEAFF | TRBV9 | - | TRBJ1-1 | once
TGTGCCAGCAGCGTATACAGCAATGAGCAGTTCTTC | CASSVYSNEQFF | TRBV9 | - | TRBJ2-1 | -
TGTGCCAGCAGTTTATACGCGGGGGGCACTGAAGCTTTCTTT | CASSLYAGGTEAFF | TRBV27 | - | TRBJ1-1 | -
TGTGCCAGCAGCCCACTAGAAGGGACAGGCCTTACCTACGAGCAGTACTTC | CASSPLEGTGLTYEQYF | TRBV7-6 | TRBD1 | TRBJ2-7 | -
TGCGCCAGCAGGGGGGACAGCATAGGCTACACCTTC | CASRGDSIGYTF | TRBV10-2 | TRBD1 | TRBJ1-2 | -
TGTGCCAGCAGCTTGGGACATTTTGAAGCTTTCTTT | CASSLGHFEAFF | TRBV13 | - | TRBJ1-1 | -
TGCGCCAGCAGCTTGGGATGGCGGGGGCCCTCCTACAATGAGCAGTTCTTC | CASSLGWRGPSYNEQFF | TRBV5-1 | - | TRBJ2-1 | once
TGTGCCAGCAGGGGGCTGACCCCCTACGAGCAGTACTTC | CASRGLTPYEQYF | TRBV7-9 | - | TRBJ2-7 | -
TGTGCCACCAGCATAAGTCCCGGGACTAGCATCGAGCAGTACTTC | CATSISPGTSIEQYF | TRBV15 | TRBD2 | TRBJ2-7 | -
TGTGCCAGCAGTTACCGTCGGGGAAGGAACACTGAAGCTTTCTTT | CASSYRRGRNTEAFF | TRBV6-5 | - | TRBJ1-1 | -
TGTGCCAGCAGTGCAACAGGGCGCCGAAGGAGGAACGAGCAGTACTTC | CASSATGRRRRNEQYF | TRBV27 | - | TRBJ2-7 | -
TGTGCCAGCAGCCCCAGGACCACCCGGGGGGGGTATGAGCAGTTCTTC | CASSPRTTRGGYEQFF | TRBV5-6 | TRBD2 | TRBJ2-1 | -
TGTGCCAGTAGTTTACACCCTGGGGAGTCGGCCGGGGAGCTGTTTTTT | CASSLHPGESAGELFF | TRBV19 | - | TRBJ2-2 | -
TGTGCCAGCAGCTCGTGGGGGACTAGCGGGGCCTCCCTAGCCAAAAACATTCAGTACTTC | CASSSWGTSGASLAKNIQYF | TRBV21-1 | - | TRBJ2-4 | -
TGTGCCAGCAGCTTCCTAGCGGGCCCCTACAATGAGCAGTTCTTC | CASSFLAGPYNEQFF | TRBV7-8 | TRBD2 | TRBJ2-1 | once
TGTGCCAGCAGCGCCGGGACAGGGGGGGCCTACACTGAAGCTTTCTTT | CASSAGTGGAYTEAFF | TRBV7-2 | TRBD1 | TRBJ1-1 | -
TGTGCCAGCAGTCCCCCCAACAGGGGAACCTACGAGCAGTACTTC | CASSPPNRGTYEQYF | TRBV2 | TRBD1 | TRBJ2-7 | -
TGTGCCAGCACAGGGGGCGGGTGGGATGGCTACACCTTC | CASTGGGWDGYTF | TRBV10-3 | TRBD1 | TRBJ1-2 | -
TGTGCCAGCAGCTTGGAGAATATGCCGGGGAAGTACTTC | CASSLENMPGKYF | TRBV5-6 | - | TRBJ2-7 | once